There are a few counts of the clone carrying this T cell receptor (beta chain). Assay: immunoSEQ multiplex PCR; the TCRdb copy retains only in-frame clones and omits some. The top ten clones hold roughly 3.1% of a sample with roughly 62,000 clones, more than 70% of them seen once. This sample was taken from a study of radiotherapy plus CTLA-4 blockade in lung cancer. Study context: Across the patients, objective responses occurred in under 20%, and disease control in around 31%.

Trimming cost V 10 bases and J 5 bases, with 12 bases left between them. Germline CDR1 MGHDK, CDR2 SYGVNS. The CDR3 totals 11 residues. The sample here was peripheral blood, taken from a patient treated with radiotherapy plus ipilimumab. This clonotype was sampled from a human donor with non-small cell lung cancer who had a complete response to radiotherapy plus ipilimumab. The chain has TRBV25-1 and TRBJ2-7; a weak D match, TRBD1 (5 bases). CDR3 sequence (DNA): TGTGCCATCAGGGTCAGCGACGAGCAGTACTTC. Residues: CAIRVSDEQYF.